This T cell receptor beta chain came from a study of OX40 agonist ivuxolimab in advanced cancers. Sequencing was performed with immunoSEQ multiplex PCR; in TCRdb, only in-frame clones are kept and a portion is missing. The sample lists 75,000 to 100,000 clones; more than 90% were seen once. V lost 2 bases to trimming and J lost 2 bases, with 23 bases between them. The germline CDR1 and CDR2 sequences are SGHRS and YFSETQ. The CDR3 consists of 19 residues. The receptor's source is an adult with an advanced solid tumor such as melanoma, head and neck, liver or kidney cancer. The chain couples TRBV5-1 to TRBJ2-1; perhaps TRBD2 as D (6 bases). Here the sequenced sample was CD4+ or CD8+ T cells sorted from blood, taken in a trial of the OX40 agonist ivuxolimab. The CDR3 sequence is CASSFPAGKRAEPYNEQFF. The CDR3 DNA reads as TGCGCCAGCAGCTTCCCCGCCGGGAAGCGGGCCGAACCCTACAATGAGCAGTTCTTC. The full variable domain, in which reference TRBV5-1 and TRBJ2-1 provide the parts outside the CDR3, is KAGVTQTPRYLIKTRGQQVTLSCSPISGHRSVSWYQQTPGQGLQFLFEYFSETQRNKGNFPGRFSGRQFSNSRSEMNVSTLELGDSALYLCASSFPAGKRAEPYNEQFFGPGTRLTVL.